Following are 12 T cell receptor beta chains from one sample sequenced in a study of T cell responses to AZD1222 COVID-19 vaccine. Data came from immunoSEQ multiplex PCR; TCRdb stores just in-frame clones and leaves some out. The data show some 120,000 clones, 80% to 90% seen once. The sequencing used peripheral blood, collected on day 0 of MenACWY control vaccination. The receptors were gathered from an adult in good health.

The genes are TRBV5-4 and TRBJ2-2, with D possibly matching TRBD2 (5 bases). The CDR3 has 16 amino acids. Germline loops: CDR1 SGHNT, CDR2 YYREEE (reference sequence). Trimming removed 0 bases at V and 3 bases at J, with 12 bases between. CDR3 residues: CASSLVAGIYTGELFF. The CDR3 DNA is TGTGCCAGCAGCTTGGTCGCCGGGATTTACACCGGGGAGCTGTTTTTT.

The V and J genes are TRBV29-1 and TRBJ2-3; tentative D call: TRBD2 (6 bases). The V end lost 4 bases, the J end lost 5 bases, and 13 bases lay between the germline ends. Looked up from germline, CDR1 is SQVTM and CDR2 is ANQGSEA. The length of the CDR3 is 13 residues. CDR3 DNA sequence: TGCAGCGTTGCTCGGGGGAATAAAGATACGCAGTATTTT. Translating it yields CSVARGNKDTQYF.

The V gene is TRBV19, the J gene TRBJ2-3; 8 bases are shared with TRBD2. V gave up 3 bases and J gave up 1 base; unmatched junction bases: 3. Germline V lookup: CDR1 LNHDA, CDR2 SQIVND (reference sequence). The CDR3 loop spans 15 amino acids. The DNA for the CDR3 is TGTGCCAGTAGTATCTCGGGACTAGGCACAGATACGCAGTATTTT. It is translated as CASSISGLGTDTQYF.

This clone was detected a few times. V usage is TRBV9 and J usage is TRBJ1-2; D unclear. The CDR3 loop spans 13 amino acids. With 4 bases removed from V and 0 bases from J, the gap between germline ends came to 7 bases. Germline V gene sequence: CDR1 SGDLS, CDR2 YYNGEE. As DNA, the CDR3 is TGTGCCAGCAGCCCAACCCCTAACTATGGCTACACCTTC. Residues: CASSPTPNYGYTF.

The chain joins TRBV5-1 to TRBJ1-1, with TRBD1 identical over 8 bases. The CDR3 loop spans 13 amino acids. CDR1 SGHRS and CDR2 YFSETQ come from the germline V gene. V lost 6 bases, J lost 12 bases, and 13 bases stayed unmatched. CDR3 sequence: CASKGGDRHHSFF. DNA of the CDR3: TGCGCCAGCAAAGGGGGGGACAGGCATCATTCTTTCTTT.

This chain connects TRBV7-6 to TRBJ2-1, with TRBD2 matching 9 bases. Unmatched junction bases numbered 14, after V lost 4 bases and J lost 7 bases. Germline lookup yields CDR1 SGHVS and CDR2 FNYEAQ. This CDR3 contains 17 residues. CDR3 amino acids: CASSYPVAGGPGNEQFF. As DNA, the CDR3 is TGTGCCAGCAGCTACCCTGTGGCGGGAGGGCCAGGGAATGAGCAGTTCTTC.

V is TRBV5-1 and J is TRBJ1-1; D is undetermined. CDR3 length: 16 residues. V lost 0 bases, J lost 0 bases, and 12 bases lay in between. Per germline, CDR1 SGHRS and CDR2 YFSETQ. This chain's CDR3 is CASSLGARTMNTEAFF. The DNA for the CDR3 is TGCGCCAGCAGCTTGGGTGCCAGAACAATGAACACTGAAGCTTTCTTT.

This chain connects TRBV28 to TRBJ2-7, with unresolved D. Germline values: CDR1 MDHEN, CDR2 SYDVKM. The CDR3 totals 16 residues. V was clipped by 4 bases and J by 3 bases, with 19 bases between them. This CDR3 is CASSSESVLDDYEQYF. The DNA of the CDR3 is TGTGCCAGCAGTTCCGAGAGTGTCCTAGATGACTACGAGCAGTACTTC.

The rearrangement links TRBV28 to TRBJ1-2; TRBD1 matches at 10 bases. CDR3 length: 14 amino acids. Losses at the gene ends were 3 bases for V and 4 bases for J; bases not matched to a gene: 2. Germline assignment: CDR1 MDHEN and CDR2 SYDVKM. The CDR3 nucleotides are TGTGCCAGCAGTTTCGGGACAGGGGCCTATGGCTACACCTTC. This codes for CASSFGTGAYGYTF.

The chain links TRBV5-6 to TRBJ2-2, with 8 bases aligning to TRBD2. V was clipped by 2 bases and J by 5 bases; unmatched bases: 14. Germline V lookup: CDR1 SGHDT, CDR2 YYEEEE. CDR3 length: 18 amino acids. In nucleotides, the CDR3 is TGTGCCAGCAGCTTAGTAGCGGGACCCCAAGCGGGAACCGGGGAGCTGTTTTTT. Translation: CASSLVAGPQAGTGELFF.

The chain couples TRBV6-5 to TRBJ1-1; D gene ambiguous. V was trimmed by 7 bases and J by 0 bases, leaving 9 bases between them. The germline gives CDR1 MNHEY, CDR2 SVGAGI. The CDR3 consists of 13 residues. The CDR3 DNA reads as TGTGCCAGCACAAGATCAGTGAACACTGAAGCTTTCTTT. It specifies CASTRSVNTEAFF.

This clone was detected once. This chain connects TRBV4-1 to TRBJ2-3; 7 positions agree with TRBD2. The J segment lost 4 bases and the V segment lost 0 bases, leaving 10 bases of the junction unmatched. This CDR3 region has 17 residues. The germline V gene has CDR1 MGHRA and CDR2 YSYEKL. CDR3 residues: CASSQEGPGLQSDTQYF. CDR3 DNA sequence: TGCGCCAGCAGCCAAGAAGGGCCGGGACTACAATCAGATACGCAGTATTTT.